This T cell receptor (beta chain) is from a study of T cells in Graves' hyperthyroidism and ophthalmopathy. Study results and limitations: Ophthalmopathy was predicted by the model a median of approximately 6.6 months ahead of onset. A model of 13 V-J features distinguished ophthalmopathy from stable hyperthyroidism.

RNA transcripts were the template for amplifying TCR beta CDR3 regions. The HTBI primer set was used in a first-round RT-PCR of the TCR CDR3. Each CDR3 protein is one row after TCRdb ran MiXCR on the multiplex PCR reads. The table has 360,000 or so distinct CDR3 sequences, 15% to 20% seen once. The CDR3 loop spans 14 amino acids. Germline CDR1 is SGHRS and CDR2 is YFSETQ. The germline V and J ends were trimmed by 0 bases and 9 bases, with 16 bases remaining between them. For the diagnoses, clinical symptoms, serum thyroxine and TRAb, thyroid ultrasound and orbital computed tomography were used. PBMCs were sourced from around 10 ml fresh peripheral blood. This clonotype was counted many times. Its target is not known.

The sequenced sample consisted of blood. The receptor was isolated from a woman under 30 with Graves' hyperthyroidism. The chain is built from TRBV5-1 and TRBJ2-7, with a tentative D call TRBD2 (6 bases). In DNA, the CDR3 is TGCGCCAGCAGCTTGGGGCTCCGGGAGTTCGGGCAGTACTTC. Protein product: CASSLGLREFGQYF.